Listed below are T cell receptor beta chains from one sample, sequenced in a study of blood T cell repertoires in COVID-19. Only in-frame clones appear in the TCRdb table, and some are missing; sequencing was by immunoSEQ multiplex PCR. The sample has approximately 210,000 clones, 65% to 90% seen once; the top ten hold roughly 5%. Sequenced sample: peripheral blood. These receptors all come from a human donor in a cohort sampled during active COVID-19. Each CDR3 is given with its conserved first and last residue.

v_call: TRBV6-2/TRBV6-3
j_call: TRBJ2-7
cdr3_aa: CASSRDRVNEQYF

v_call: TRBV15
j_call: TRBJ1-4
cdr3_aa: CATSTTAQGWEKLFF

v_call: TRBV11-3
j_call: TRBJ2-1
cdr3_aa: CASSLGATGMEQFF

v_call: TRBV7-2
j_call: TRBJ2-1
cdr3_aa: CASSLVGGTGGFLYNEQFF

v_call: TRBV28
j_call: TRBJ2-1
cdr3_aa: CASSFPRTSGSSYNEQFF

v_call: TRBV5-1
j_call: TRBJ2-5
cdr3_aa: CASSLEEGGETQYF

v_call: TRBV6-5
j_call: TRBJ2-7
cdr3_aa: CASSYYRDRGYEQYF

v_call: TRBV6-5
j_call: TRBJ2-7
cdr3_aa: CASINSYEQYF

v_call: TRBV6-5
j_call: TRBJ2-3
cdr3_aa: CASSFTSETSTDTQYF

v_call: TRBV18
j_call: TRBJ1-4
cdr3_aa: CASSPPGTVLLEKLFF

v_call: TRBV6-5
j_call: TRBJ2-7
cdr3_aa: CASSFTGTSDHEQYF

v_call: TRBV9
j_call: TRBJ2-2
cdr3_aa: CASSVAGVNANTGELFF

v_call: TRBV7-8
j_call: TRBJ1-2
cdr3_aa: CASSLERGSGGAHGYTF

v_call: TRBV6-6
j_call: TRBJ2-1
cdr3_aa: CASSRLTSGRGISYNEQFF

v_call: TRBV20-1
j_call: TRBJ1-1
cdr3_aa: CSARGQGAFF

v_call: TRBV24-1
j_call: TRBJ1-5
cdr3_aa: CATDSGQGYQPQHF

v_call: TRBV19
j_call: TRBJ1-2
cdr3_aa: CASSLSPGQGIGYTF

v_call: TRBV19
j_call: TRBJ2-4
cdr3_aa: CASNGPGLADIQYF

v_call: TRBV3-1/TRBV3-2
j_call: TRBJ2-5
cdr3_aa: CASSTPAGGTQYF

v_call: TRBV25-1
j_call: TRBJ2-1
cdr3_aa: CASSASLNEQFF

v_call: TRBV6-6
j_call: TRBJ1-1
cdr3_aa: CASSYPLGAVNTEAFF

v_call: TRBV28
j_call: TRBJ1-6
cdr3_aa: CASSPPVGATYNSPLHF

v_call: TRBV5-4
j_call: TRBJ2-3
cdr3_aa: CASSLVGSRATDTQYF

v_call: TRBV19
j_call: TRBJ1-1
cdr3_aa: CASSIDARTGWSTEAFF

v_call: TRBV3-1/TRBV3-2
j_call: TRBJ2-7
cdr3_aa: CASSPQWTGGGYEQYF

v_call: TRBV28
j_call: TRBJ2-7
cdr3_aa: CASSLVASGRHWGNYF

v_call: TRBV28
j_call: TRBJ2-7
cdr3_aa: CASSLPQGTSDYEQYF

v_call: TRBV18
j_call: TRBJ2-5
cdr3_aa: CASSNRGTQETQYF

v_call: TRBV7-9
j_call: TRBJ2-1
cdr3_aa: CASSLGDSSYNEQFF

v_call: TRBV2
j_call: TRBJ2-7
cdr3_aa: CASRADTGEQYF

v_call: TRBV24-1
j_call: TRBJ2-7
cdr3_aa: CATSAGTATYEQYF